What follows are 17 T cell receptor beta chains derived from one specimen sequenced in a study of T and B cells in COVID-19 patients. Blood genomic DNA input for TRB amplification was roughly 220-500 ng. TRB rearrangements were amplified by multiplex PCR with BIOMED2 TRB-A/B primers. TCRdb redid the calling of the multiplex PCR reads with MiXCR, one entry per CDR3 protein. Among roughly 15,000 distinct CDR3 sequences listed, more than 25% were seen once. The sequencing input was blood. The receptors here all came from a human donor who had recovered from COVID-19.

The V call is TRBV5-6, the J call TRBJ1-1; TRBD1 might be the D (5 bases). The germline gives CDR1 SGHDT, CDR2 YYEEEE. There are 14 residues in the CDR3. Trimming took off 0 bases at V and 2 bases at J, with 8 bases between the two ends. CDR3 loop: CASSLGQRNTEAFF. The CDR3 DNA sequence: TGTGCCAGCAGCTTGGGACAGAGAAACACTGAAGCTTTCTTT.

This clonotype is deemed medium-sized. V gene TRBV27 combines with J gene TRBJ2-3; a weak D match, TRBD2 (5 bases). CDR3 length: 16 residues. V lost 2 bases to trimming and J lost 0 bases, with 12 bases between them. Germline CDR1 reads MNHEY; CDR2 reads SMNVEV (reference sequence). CDR3 protein: CASSLVAGYSTDTQYF. The CDR3, as DNA: TGTGCCAGCAGTTTAGTGGCGGGTTACAGCACAGATACGCAGTATTTT.

Ten or more counts support this clonotype. This chain joins TRBV6-2 or TRBV6-3 and TRBJ2-2; 9 nucleotides agree with TRBD1. Germline CDR1 MNHEY, CDR2 SVGEGT. The CDR3 extends over 15 amino acids. Losses at the gene ends were 6 bases for V and 2 bases for J; bases not matched to a gene: 4. This chain's CDR3 is CASRGTGRNTGELFF. The CDR3 DNA reads as TGTGCCAGCAGGGGGACAGGGCGAAACACCGGGGAGCTGTTTTTT.

The J gene is TRBJ2-7, the V gene TRBV12-3 or TRBV12-4, with 10 bases fitting TRBD2. Unmatched junction bases numbered 8, after V lost 6 bases and J lost 3 bases. The CDR3 length is 15 residues. The CDR3 DNA sequence: TGTGCCAGCAGCCCGGGACTAGCGAGAGACTACGAGCAGTACTTC. Its protein product is CASSPGLARDYEQYF.

By sample fraction, this clonotype is medium-sized (0.01 to 0.1%). The CDR3 bases are TGCAGCGTCACCATAGGGGGAAGCACAGATACGCAGTATTTT. Amino acid sequence: CSVTIGGSTDTQYF. The chain joins TRBV29-1 to TRBJ2-3, with D possibly being TRBD1 (6 bases). The germline V gene has CDR1 SQVTM and CDR2 ANQGSEA. The CDR3 is 14 residues long. The V end lost 6 bases, the J end lost 0 bases, and 13 bases lay between the germline ends.

This clonotype is medium-sized (0.01 to 0.1%). The rearrangement uses TRBV30 and TRBJ2-6; no reliable D call. The CDR3 contains 14 residues. V lost 4 bases and J 0 bases, leaving 7 bases between the germline ends. The germline gives CDR1 GTSNPN, CDR2 SVGIG (reference sequence). CDR3 nucleotides: TGTGCCTGGATGAGAGACTCTGGGGCCAACGTCCTGACTTTC. Protein sequence: CAWMRDSGANVLTF.

This chain uses TRBV7-2 with TRBJ1-4; D is uncertain. Trimming cost V 1 base and J 6 bases, with 12 bases left between them. This CDR3 comprises 15 residues. In germline, CDR1 is SGHTA, CDR2 FQGNSA. The CDR3 nucleotides are TGTGCCAGCAGCTTAGTACCCTCACAGTATGAAAAACTGTTTTTT. Translating it yields CASSLVPSQYEKLFF.

This clonotype was observed a handful of times. CDR3 sequence (DNA): TGTGCCAGCAGTTCGTACGGGACTCCTACCTACGAGCAGTACTTC. Residues: CASSSYGTPTYEQYF. The gene calls are TRBV7-2 and TRBJ2-7, with D perhaps TRBD2 (6 bases). Between the trimmed V and J ends, which lost 6 bases and 2 bases, there was a span of 17 bases. This CDR3 comprises 15 residues. Germline CDR1 reads SGHTA; CDR2 reads FQGNSA.

The chain recombines TRBV11-2 with TRBJ2-3; D not certain. The V gene lost 6 bases and the J gene lost 4 bases, with 17 bases spanning the gap. Germline V gene data show CDR1 as SGHAT and CDR2 as FQNNGV. The CDR3 is 15 amino acids. CDR3 nucleotides: TGTGCCAGCAGACTGAAGGTGTTTGCGTCAGATACGCAGTATTTT. This sequence encodes CASRLKVFASDTQYF.

This chain uses TRBV4-3 with TRBJ2-1; D might be TRBD1 or TRBD2, each matching 6 bases. Germline assignment: CDR1 LGHNA and CDR2 YSLEER. The CDR3 is made up of 22 amino acids. The V gene lost 0 bases and the J gene lost 3 bases, with 30 bases spanning the gap. This CDR3 reads CASSQDRGGLAKTADYYNEQFF. For the CDR3, the DNA is TGCGCCAGCAGCCAAGATCGAGGGGGGCTAGCGAAGACCGCCGACTACTACAATGAGCAGTTCTTC.

Many counts were recorded for this clonotype. The chain combines TRBV6-4 with TRBJ2-2, with D perhaps being TRBD1 or TRBD2 (5 bases each). Germline V gives CDR1 MRHNA, CDR2 SNTAGT. Trimming took 5 bases from V and 4 from J, leaving 8 bases between them. The CDR3 is 13 residues long. The CDR3 protein is CASSTGATGELFF. The CDR3 coding sequence is TGTGCCAGCAGTACCGGGGCCACCGGGGAGCTGTTTTTT.

By sample share, this clonotype is medium-sized. The chain couples TRBV11-1 to TRBJ2-5; 7 bases match TRBD1. CDR1 and CDR2 from the germline V gene are SGHAT and FQDESV (reference sequence). V lost 5 bases, J lost 3 bases, and 12 bases stayed unmatched. The CDR3 spans 16 residues. For the CDR3, the DNA is TGTGCCAGCAGCCCCTCGGGACAGAGAGGGGAAGAGACCCAGTACTTC. Residues: CASSPSGQRGEETQYF.

This clonotype qualifies as medium-sized (0.01 to 0.1%). The rearrangement links TRBV19 to TRBJ2-5, with a possible D match to TRBD1 (6 bases). V lost 4 bases and J lost 1, with 13 bases in between. Germline V gene sequence: CDR1 LNHDA, CDR2 SQIVND (reference sequence). The CDR3 is made up of 15 amino acids. CDR3 nucleotide sequence: TGTGCCAGTAGTAACGGACAGTTCGTCCAAGAGACCCAGTACTTC. Encoded protein: CASSNGQFVQETQYF.

This clonotype was seen only a few times. This chain joins TRBV12-3 or TRBV12-4 and TRBJ2-7; TRBD1 aligns across 8 bases. Trimming at V came to 5 bases and at J to 6 bases, leaving 9 bases not matched to a gene. The length of the CDR3 is 14 residues. CDR3 protein: CASSLIQGGVEQYF. In nucleotides, the CDR3 is TGTGCCAGCAGTCTGATACAGGGGGGAGTCGAGCAGTACTTC.

By sample share, this clonotype is medium-sized. The gene calls are TRBV19 and TRBJ2-2, with TRBD2 matching 10 bases. This CDR3 contains 16 residues. Germline CDR1 LNHDA, CDR2 SQIVND (reference sequence). The ends lost 5 bases at V and 1 base at J; junction bases unmatched: 4. The CDR3 DNA reads TGTGCCAGTAGTTTATTAGCGGGAGGGAACACCGGGGAGCTGTTTTTT. It encodes CASSLLAGGNTGELFF.

The chain couples TRBV21-1 to TRBJ2-4; the table's D call of TRBD2 was not tested on the DNA. TRBV21-1 is a listed pseudogene. The length of the CDR3 is 16 residues. The CDR3 DNA reads TGTGCCAGCAGAACCCTTAGCGGGATAGCCAAAAACATTCAGTACTTC. It translates to CASRTLSGIAKNIQYF.

This chain uses TRBV19 with TRBJ2-7; 9 nucleotides agree with TRBD2. With V trimmed by 9 bases and J by 4 bases, 13 bases remained unmatched. Per germline, CDR1 LNHDA and CDR2 SQIVND (reference sequence). CDR3 length equals 15 residues. The CDR3 DNA follows: TGTGCCAGCAGCTGGGGAGCGGGAGGTGGGTACGAGCAGTACTTC. Translation: CASSWGAGGGYEQYF.